The 16 T cell receptor beta chains below come from one sample, sequenced in a study of blood T cells in healthy people across ages. Together with a sample-barcoded 5' primer, a J-beta primer mix was included in a second PCR lasting roughly 6 to 12 cycles. TCRdb analysed the 5' RACE reads with MiXCR anew, one entry per CDR3 protein. This table has some 940,000 distinct CDR3 sequences, under 35% appearing once. The data also belong to a second study, concerning T cells of mothers and their children.

The sequencing input was blood. These receptors came from a woman aged 40 to 50 in good health.

This chain links TRBV11-1 with TRBJ2-7; possibly TRBD1 or TRBD2 for D (5 bases each). V was clipped by 1 base and J by 7 bases, with 23 bases between them. Per the germline V gene, CDR1 is SGHAT and CDR2 is FQDESV (reference sequence). The CDR3 consists of 17 residues. The CDR3 region is CASSLGAWGRPHNEQYF. The CDR3 DNA follows: TGTGCCAGCAGCTTAGGTGCATGGGGACGGCCCCATAATGAGCAGTACTTC.

This clonotype was picked up many times. This chain uses TRBV3-1 with TRBJ2-5; D is possibly TRBD1 (6 bases). CDR1 LGHDT and CDR2 YNNKEL come from the germline V gene (reference sequence). Trimming took off 2 bases at V and 6 bases at J, with 10 bases between the two ends. The CDR3 contains 13 residues. In DNA form, the CDR3 reads TGTGCCAGCAGCCAACTGGGGGCGAAGACCCAGTACTTC. As protein: CASSQLGAKTQYF.

The chain carries TRBV30 and TRBJ2-2; tentative D call: TRBD2 (5 bases). The CDR3 length is 13 residues. V was pared by 2 bases and J by 6 bases, with 10 bases between. Germline CDR1 is GTSNPN and CDR2 is SVGIG (reference sequence). CDR3: CAWSRRGSGELFF. The CDR3 nucleotides are TGTGCCTGGAGTAGAAGAGGGTCCGGGGAGCTGTTTTTT. Variable domain in full (rest from reference TRBV30 and TRBJ2-2): SQTIHQWPATLVQPVGSPLSLECTVEGTSNPNLYWYRQAAGRGLQLLFYSVGIGQISSEVPQNLSASRPQDRQFILSSKKLLLSDSGFYLCAWSRRGSGELFFGEGSRLTVL.

Regarding this clonotype: A much larger clone sits a single nucleotide away, making a read error possible. The rearrangement uses TRBV28 and TRBJ2-7; weak D call: TRBD1 (5 bases). Germline CDR1 is MDHEN and CDR2 is SYDVKM. The germline V and J ends were trimmed by 8 bases and 3 bases, with 14 bases remaining between them. CDR3 length equals 13 residues. The CDR3 loop is CASGPNDSYEQYF. For the CDR3, the DNA is TGTGCCAGCGGCCCCAATGACAGCTACGAGCAGTACTTC.

The chain employs TRBV28 and TRBJ1-2, with 7 bases lining up with TRBD1. The ends lost 5 bases at V and 4 bases at J; junction bases unmatched: 10. Germline assignment: CDR1 MDHEN and CDR2 SYDVKM. The CDR3 has 15 residues. CDR3 bases: TGTGCCAGCAGTACAAACAGGGGCTGGAGCTATGGCTACACCTTC. Translated: CASSTNRGWSYGYTF.

For the CDR3, the DNA is TGTGCCAGCAGTCCCGTTCGCGGCTACAATGAGCAGTTCTTC. Translation gives CASSPVRGYNEQFF. The chain couples TRBV7-9 to TRBJ2-1, with no clear D. Germline V gene sequence: CDR1 SEHNR, CDR2 FQNEAQ (reference sequence). Trimming pared 6 bases from V and 3 bases from J, leaving 12 bases between. The CDR3 contains 14 residues.

In this sample, this clonotype turned up many times. The chain carries TRBV30 and TRBJ2-6; 7 bases fit TRBD2. Per germline, CDR1 GTSNPN and CDR2 SVGIG (reference sequence). This CDR3 spans 19 amino acids. V was clipped by 0 bases and J by 0 bases; unmatched bases: 11. CDR3 sequence (DNA): TGTGCCTGGAGTGTATGGCGGGGGTCCTACCGCTCTGGGGCCAACGTCCTGACTTTC. Translating it yields CAWSVWRGSYRSGANVLTF.

This clonotype was seen a handful of times. This may arise from a read error, as a much more abundant clone is one base away. The chain uses TRBV28 and TRBJ2-4, with a weak D call TRBD1 (6 bases). The V end lost 6 bases, the J end lost 3 bases, and 30 bases lay between the germline ends. Per germline, CDR1 MDHEN and CDR2 SYDVKM. CDR3 size: 20 residues. The CDR3 protein is CASSYKTGHLTELDKNIQYF. CDR3 nucleotides: TGTGCCAGCAGCTACAAGACGGGACATCTAACTGAACTGGACAAAAACATTCAGTACTTC. Complete variable domain (other parts from reference TRBV28 and TRBJ2-4): DVKVTQSSRYLVKRTGEKVFLECVQDMDHENMFWYRQDPGLGLRLIYFSYDVKMKEKGDIPEGYSVSREKKERFSLILESASTNQTSMYLCASSYKTGHLTELDKNIQYFGAGTRLSVL.

This clonotype showed up just a few times. The chain employs TRBV20-1 and TRBJ2-3; 13 bases align to TRBD2. This CDR3 has 19 amino acids. The germline gives CDR1 DFQATT, CDR2 SNEGSKA (reference sequence). V trimming: 1 base; J trimming: 2 bases; junction bases outside the gene matches: 12. This chain's CDR3 is CSARAPAGTSGAFTDTQYF. The CDR3 region has the DNA TGCAGTGCTAGAGCGCCGGCCGGGACTAGCGGGGCTTTCACAGATACGCAGTATTTT.

This rearrangement joins TRBV7-2 to TRBJ2-1, with TRBD2 matching 7 bases. V lost 7 bases to trimming and J lost 13 bases; unmatched junction nucleotides: 7. Germline CDR1 is SGHTA and CDR2 is FQGNSA. This CDR3 is 11 amino acids long. The CDR3 reads CASTGLVVQFF. CDR3 sequence (DNA): TGTGCCAGCACCGGACTAGTGGTACAGTTCTTC.

This clonotype was counted only a few times. This rearrangement joins TRBV10-3 to TRBJ2-4; the D gene could be TRBD1 or TRBD2 (6 bases each). Trimming removed 2 bases at V and 1 base at J, with 12 bases between. Per the germline V gene, CDR1 is ENHRY and CDR2 is SYGVKD. This CDR3 is built from 16 residues. CDR3 coding DNA: TGTGCCATCAGTGAGAGGACGGGGGCGGCCAAAAACATTCAGTACTTC. This gives the protein CAISERTGAAKNIQYF.

This clonotype has more than one count but fewer than ten. This rearrangement joins TRBV7-9 to TRBJ2-7; 7 bases agree with TRBD1. CDR3 size: 14 residues. The germline gives CDR1 SEHNR, CDR2 FQNEAQ (reference sequence). V trimming: 5 bases; J trimming: 2 bases; junction bases outside the gene matches: 6. The DNA for the CDR3 is TGTGCCAGCAGCCCCGGGACAGACCCCTACGAGCAGTACTTC. Residues: CASSPGTDPYEQYF.

This chain links TRBV5-8 with TRBJ2-7; D may be TRBD1 or TRBD2 (6 bases each). This CDR3 comprises 16 residues. The V gene's germline CDR1 is SGHTS and CDR2 YDEGEE. Trimming shortened V by 3 bases and J by 2 bases, and 18 bases separated the two germline ends. This chain's CDR3 is CASSSDRRVGTYEQYF. CDR3 coding DNA: TGTGCCAGCAGCTCTGACAGGAGGGTAGGGACCTACGAGCAGTACTTC.

This clonotype has ten or more counts. The chain combines TRBV6-1 with TRBJ2-7; perhaps D is TRBD1 or TRBD2 (6 bases each). Trimming cost V 8 bases and J 0 bases, with 11 bases left between them. The CDR3 totals 13 residues. Germline V gene data show CDR1 as MNHNS and CDR2 as SASEGT. In DNA, the CDR3 is TGTGCCAGCTGCAGGGGACTCTCCTACGAGCAGTACTTC. Translated, it gives CASCRGLSYEQYF.

The table lists this clonotype with many counts. The chain employs TRBV29-1 and TRBJ1-2, with 9 bases aligning to TRBD1. V lost 1 base and J lost 4; bases outside the gene matches: 4. Germline CDR1 reads SQVTM; CDR2 reads ANQGSEA. The CDR3 extends over 14 amino acids. CDR3 residues: CSVEGGTGSYGYTF. The CDR3 DNA reads as TGCAGCGTTGAAGGTGGGACAGGGTCCTATGGCTACACCTTC.

This clonotype was counted at least ten times. The CDR3 nucleotides read TGTGCCAGCAGGGAAGGGGGGAACAATCAGCCCCAGCATTTT. Its protein product is CASREGGNNQPQHF. V usage is TRBV6-6 and J usage is TRBJ1-5; the D gene is possibly TRBD1 (6 bases). Trimming removed 6 bases at V and 3 bases at J, with 12 bases between. Germline values: CDR1 MNHNY, CDR2 SVGAGI (reference sequence). The length of the CDR3 is 14 residues.